The T cell receptor (beta chain) under discussion was sequenced for a study of T cells in Graves' hyperthyroidism and ophthalmopathy. Looking at the study overall: At the time of initial diagnosis and before any treatment, peripheral blood was collected.

This clonotype was recorded once. What it binds is unknown. Over 18 months, lack of ophthalmopathy progression marked Graves' hyperthyroidism as stable. Cells are PBMCs isolated from roughly 10 ml of fresh blood. General study points: Before onset, by a median of about six months, the model predicted ophthalmopathy.

The CDR3 has 13 amino acids. Germline assignment: CDR1 SQVTM and CDR2 ANQGSEA. The germline V and J ends were trimmed by 4 bases and 10 bases, with 19 bases remaining between them. Amplified TCR beta CDR3 regions derived from RNA transcripts. The HTBI primer set served for first-round RT-PCR of the TCR CDR3. TCRdb re-analysed the multiplex PCR reads in MiXCR, keeping a single row per CDR3 protein. This repertoire shows just under 750,000 distinct CDR3 sequences, about 35% found once; its top ten account for roughly 30%. The rearrangement joins TRBV29-1 to TRBJ1-2; perhaps TRBD1 as D (6 bases). This receptor was taken from a woman in her 40s with Graves' hyperthyroidism. The material sequenced was blood. The CDR3 loop reads CSVGDSGGLIYTF. For the CDR3, the DNA is TGCAGCGTTGGGGACTCGGGGGGCTTGATCTACACCTTC.